The clone carrying this T cell receptor (beta chain) has a handful of counts. Libraries were prepared by immunoSEQ multiplex PCR; TCRdb keeps only in-frame clonotypes and omits some of them. The sample lists 200,000 to 250,000 clones, approximately 80% occurring once. The CDR3 spans 15 residues. Germline V gene sequence: CDR1 SGHTA, CDR2 FQGTGA. After removal of 1 base from V and 9 bases from J, the junction contained 7 bases not matched to a gene. The sample belongs to a study of blood T cell repertoires in COVID-19. Across the study: Samples came from the United States, Italy and Spain, spanning acute and convalescent COVID-19.

The clonotype comes from a woman of 80 years or more with acute or convalescent COVID-19. V is TRBV7-3 and J is TRBJ2-1; TRBD2 aligns across 9 bases. Material for sequencing was peripheral blood. CDR3 nucleotides: TGTGCCAGCAGCTTAAGCGGGGGGGCTTCAAGTGAGCAGTTCTTC. It yields the protein CASSLSGGASSEQFF.